This T cell receptor beta chain was observed in a study of cytomegalovirus exposure and HLA in healthy donors. Comment on this clone: Its specificity is not known.

The PCR employed 60 Vbeta primers together with 13 Jbeta primers. Generated by immunoSEQ multiplex PCR, the TCRdb table keeps only in-frame clones and is missing some. This sample has nearly 200,000 clones, with 87% found just once. The ends lost 5 bases at V and 2 bases at J; junction bases unmatched: 8. The CDR3 sequence is 17 residues long. Germline loops: CDR1 SEHNR, CDR2 FQNEAQ (reference sequence). Findings and caveats of the study: For TCR beta chains, V- and J-gene trimming was later linked to a missense DCLRE1C variant. Later analysis identified over 15,000 TCR beta sequences associated with HLA alleles, using a false discovery rate threshold of 0.05.

The sequence was collected from a man aged 25 to 40 in good health and CMV-seronegative. The sample comprised PBMCs. The chain has TRBV7-9 and TRBJ2-6; 8 positions match TRBD1. The CDR3, as DNA: TGTGCCAGCAGCGGACAGGGAAGGGTTGCTGGGGCCAACGTCCTGACTTTC. As protein: CASSGQGRVAGANVLTF.